These T cell receptor beta chains were read from a single sample in a study of blood T cell repertoires in COVID-19. This table comes from immunoSEQ multiplex PCR, and its TCRdb copy is limited to in-frame clones, with some not included. The data contain about 170,000 clones, around nine tenths of them singletons. The material sequenced was PBMCs or T cells enriched from blood (not recorded which). Receptors originate from a woman between 18 and 29 years old who had recovered from COVID-19. CDR3s include the opening cysteine and the closing phenylalanine or tryptophan. D genes are given only for firm matches. Only part of the rows carry a size: once, few, many, or a class if the clone is expanded.

j_call: TRBJ2-7
d_call: -
clone_size: -
v_call: TRBV7-3
cdr3_nt: TGTGCCAGCAGCTTAACATCGACGGGTGAGCAGTACTTC
cdr3_aa: CASSLTSTGEQYF

j_call: TRBJ2-7
d_call: -
clone_size: -
v_call: TRBV5-1
cdr3_nt: TGCGCCAGCAGCTTGGCCCAGTCCTACGAGCAGTACTTC
cdr3_aa: CASSLAQSYEQYF

j_call: TRBJ2-3
d_call: TRBD2
clone_size: -
v_call: TRBV5-6
cdr3_nt: TGTGCCAGCAGCTTGACTGGACTAGCGGGAGATTTCGGCACAGATACGCAGTATTTT
cdr3_aa: CASSLTGLAGDFGTDTQYF

j_call: TRBJ2-2
d_call: -
clone_size: -
v_call: TRBV27
cdr3_nt: TGTGCCAGCAACTCCGCCCCGGTGGGCTCCGGGGAGCTGTTTTTT
cdr3_aa: CASNSAPVGSGELFF

j_call: TRBJ2-2
d_call: -
clone_size: -
v_call: TRBV7-9
cdr3_nt: TGTGCCAGCAGCGTGGACAGGAACACCGGGGAGCTGTTTTTT
cdr3_aa: CASSVDRNTGELFF

j_call: TRBJ1-4
d_call: -
clone_size: once
v_call: TRBV2
cdr3_nt: TGTGCCAGCAGTGAAGGGGCTCTCCGTAAAAAACTGTTTTTT
cdr3_aa: CASSEGALRKKLFF

j_call: TRBJ2-1
d_call: TRBD2
clone_size: -
v_call: TRBV2
cdr3_nt: TGTGCCAGCAATCACGAGGCGAGCGGGAGGGCCGGGAATGAGCAGTTCTTC
cdr3_aa: CASNHEASGRAGNEQFF

j_call: TRBJ2-1
d_call: TRBD2
clone_size: -
v_call: TRBV18
cdr3_nt: TGTGCCAGCTCAGGACTAGCGGACAATGAGCAGTTCTTC
cdr3_aa: CASSGLADNEQFF

j_call: TRBJ2-7
d_call: TRBD2
clone_size: -
v_call: TRBV2
cdr3_nt: TGTGCCAGCACTCTAGCGGGAAAGAGCTCCTACGAGCAGTACTTC
cdr3_aa: CASTLAGKSSYEQYF

j_call: TRBJ2-7
d_call: TRBD1
clone_size: -
v_call: TRBV5-1
cdr3_nt: TGCGCCAGCAGCAGCGCACAGGGGTGGTACGAGCAGTACTTC
cdr3_aa: CASSSAQGWYEQYF

j_call: TRBJ2-1
d_call: TRBD2
clone_size: -
v_call: TRBV12-5
cdr3_nt: TGTGCTAGTGGTAGGGGCGGGCTAGCGGGAAAAGTAGGCAATGAGCAGTTCTTC
cdr3_aa: CASGRGGLAGKVGNEQFF

j_call: TRBJ2-7
d_call: -
clone_size: once
v_call: TRBV5-1
cdr3_nt: TGCGCCAGCAGCTTTGACGCGGACTACGAGCAGTACTTC
cdr3_aa: CASSFDADYEQYF

j_call: TRBJ2-7
d_call: TRBD1
clone_size: -
v_call: TRBV27
cdr3_nt: TGTGCCAGCAGTTTTGGGGCCCCGGGACAGGGAGCCTACGAGCAGTACTTC
cdr3_aa: CASSFGAPGQGAYEQYF

j_call: TRBJ2-7
d_call: TRBD2
clone_size: once
v_call: TRBV6-1
cdr3_nt: TGTGCCACAGGGGATAGCGGGAGGGCCGACGAGCAGTACTTC
cdr3_aa: CATGDSGRADEQYF

j_call: TRBJ2-2
d_call: -
clone_size: -
v_call: TRBV30
cdr3_nt: TGTGCCTCCACGGCGAGGGGGGAGCTGTTTTTT
cdr3_aa: CASTARGELFF

j_call: TRBJ2-7
d_call: TRBD1
clone_size: -
v_call: TRBV5-1
cdr3_nt: TGCGCCAGCAGCCTTAGGGACAGGGCTGACGAGCAGTACTTC
cdr3_aa: CASSLRDRADEQYF

j_call: TRBJ1-2
d_call: TRBD1
clone_size: -
v_call: TRBV28
cdr3_nt: TGTGCCAGCAGCCGACAGGGGAGCTATGGCTACACCTTC
cdr3_aa: CASSRQGSYGYTF

j_call: TRBJ2-3
d_call: TRBD2
clone_size: -
v_call: TRBV4-3
cdr3_nt: TGCGCCAGCAGCCCACGGACTAGCGGGAGGGATACGCAGTATTTT
cdr3_aa: CASSPRTSGRDTQYF

j_call: TRBJ2-7
d_call: -
clone_size: -
v_call: TRBV11-2
cdr3_nt: TGTGCCAGCAGCCCTATAAACAGGCAAAGCTCCTACGAGCAGTACTTC
cdr3_aa: CASSPINRQSSYEQYF

j_call: TRBJ1-4
d_call: -
clone_size: once
v_call: TRBV7-9
cdr3_nt: TGTGCCAGCAGCCCCACAGGGTCGGATGAAAAACTGTTTTTT
cdr3_aa: CASSPTGSDEKLFF

j_call: TRBJ2-1
d_call: TRBD2
clone_size: -
v_call: TRBV19
cdr3_nt: TGTGCCAGTAGTATTGTAGCGGGAGGGCCTCCAACGCAGTTCTTC
cdr3_aa: CASSIVAGGPPTQFF

j_call: TRBJ1-2
d_call: -
clone_size: -
v_call: TRBV24-1
cdr3_nt: TGTGCCACCAGTACAGGTACTTATGGCTACACCTTC
cdr3_aa: CATSTGTYGYTF

j_call: TRBJ2-2
d_call: -
clone_size: -
v_call: TRBV7-3
cdr3_nt: TGTGCCAGCAGCTTACAGGGAAGCACCGGGGAGCTGTTTTTT
cdr3_aa: CASSLQGSTGELFF

j_call: TRBJ1-6
d_call: TRBD1
clone_size: -
v_call: TRBV18
cdr3_nt: TGTGCCAGCTCACCTGGACAGGGCTTTTCACCCCTCCACTTT
cdr3_aa: CASSPGQGFSPLHF